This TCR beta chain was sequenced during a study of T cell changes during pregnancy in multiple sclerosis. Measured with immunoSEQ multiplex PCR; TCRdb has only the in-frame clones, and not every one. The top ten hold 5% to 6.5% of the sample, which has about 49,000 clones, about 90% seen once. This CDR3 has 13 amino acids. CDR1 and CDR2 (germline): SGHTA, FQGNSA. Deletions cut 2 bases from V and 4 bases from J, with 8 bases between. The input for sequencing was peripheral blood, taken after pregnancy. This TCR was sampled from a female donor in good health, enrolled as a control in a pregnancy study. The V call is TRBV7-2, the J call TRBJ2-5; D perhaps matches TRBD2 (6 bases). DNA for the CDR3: TGTGCCAGCAGCTTAATGGGGGGAGAGACCCAGTACTTC. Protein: CASSLMGGETQYF.